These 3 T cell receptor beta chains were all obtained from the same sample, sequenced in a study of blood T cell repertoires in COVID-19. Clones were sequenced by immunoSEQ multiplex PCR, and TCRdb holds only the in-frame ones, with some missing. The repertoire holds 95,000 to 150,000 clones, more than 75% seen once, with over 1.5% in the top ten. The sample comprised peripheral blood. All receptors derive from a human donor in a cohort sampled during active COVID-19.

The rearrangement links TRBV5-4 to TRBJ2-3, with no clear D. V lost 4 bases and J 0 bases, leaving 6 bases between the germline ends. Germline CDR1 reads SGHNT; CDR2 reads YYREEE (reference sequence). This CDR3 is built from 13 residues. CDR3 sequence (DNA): TGTGCCAGCAGCGGAGATAGCACAGATACGCAGTATTTT. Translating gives CASSGDSTDTQYF. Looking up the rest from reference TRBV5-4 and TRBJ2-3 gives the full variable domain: ETGVTQSPTHLIKTRGQQVTLRCSSQSGHNTVSWYQQALGQGPQFIFQYYREEENGRGNFPPRFSGLQFPNYSSELNVNALELDDSALYLCASSGDSTDTQYFGPGTRLTVL.

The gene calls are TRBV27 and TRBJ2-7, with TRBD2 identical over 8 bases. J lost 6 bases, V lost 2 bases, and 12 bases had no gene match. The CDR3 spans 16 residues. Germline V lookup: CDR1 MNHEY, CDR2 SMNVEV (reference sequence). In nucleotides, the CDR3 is TGTGCCAGCAGTTTAAATCCCGGACTAGCTAGGGGCGAGCAGTACTTC. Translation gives CASSLNPGLARGEQYF.

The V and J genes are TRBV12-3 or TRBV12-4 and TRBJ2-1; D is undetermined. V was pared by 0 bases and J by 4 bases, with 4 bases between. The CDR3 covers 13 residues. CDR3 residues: CASSLALYNEQFF. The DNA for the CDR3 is TGTGCCAGCAGTTTAGCGCTATACAATGAGCAGTTCTTC.